Sequencing of this T cell receptor (beta chain) was carried out in a study of T cell responses to AZD1222 COVID-19 vaccine (dated by TCRdb to the early 2020s). Some background on the complete study: TCR sequencing covered 230 to 250 trial participants: 207 given two doses of AZD1222 and 26 given two doses of MenACWY control vaccine. Enrollment into the trials was organized by age into subgroups of 18-55, 56-69 and 70-plus years, and those subgroups contained roughly 150, 30 and 60 TCR-sequenced participants, respectively. Here is what the overall study found, with its caveats: The 56-69-year group was small, and its depth increase did not reach significance, likely because of low power. Conclusions about previously exposed vaccinees were limited because only a handful of AZD1222 recipients were SARS-CoV-2 seropositive at baseline. After two AZD1222 doses, both the breadth and the depth of spike-specific TCRs were significantly higher than at day 0 and than in MenACWY recipients. Participants were mostly white British, with more females than males. The authors suggested clonal diversity may have been underestimated. Because no day 14 peak-response samples were available, the repertoires could be characterized only after the peak T cell response. Nearly half of unique spike-specific TCRs reportedly recognized epitopes outside regions mutated in the B.1.351 and B.1.1.7 variants. The whole spike protein was spanned by vaccine-associated CD4 TCRs, and dominant responses were seen in regions 160-218 and 743-854.

Regarding this clone: Its antigen has not been determined. Base qualities were left out, and no much larger clone turns up one base away.

This specimen's time point label, interpreted: about 28 days (+/-7) after the second vaccine dose. According to the study, the label for this sample's treatment or condition signals: meningococcal conjugate vaccine given as trial control. Vaccinee samples were obtained from the UK trials COV001 and COV002, which included a single-blind randomized controlled phase 2/3 trial of AZD1222 (ChAdOx1 nCoV-19) in healthy adults. For TCRbeta chain sequencing, PBMC samples from trial participants were taken at day 0 and at day 28 after the second dose. The CDR3 regions of human TCRbeta chains were analyzed by immunosequencing. Under the source paper's analysis protocol: Repertoire TCRs were checked for matches against a reference library of SARS-CoV-2-specific TCRs that had been generated using the MIRA antigen-specificity platform. Breadth was defined as the fraction of unique TCRs that were SARS-CoV-2-associated, and depth was defined as the fraction of total T cells that were SARS-CoV-2-associated. Using the MIRA data, each spike-specific TCR was mapped to the spike region that the TCR reacts to and placed in a CD4 or CD8 class. Log10-transformed breadth and depth values were compared by one-way ANOVA with Sidak's multiple comparisons tests. Drawn from immuneACCESS, this table holds only the in-frame rearrangements with V and J called that TCRdb kept. Clones are partly lost; checked studies trace under half to an unresolved V gene and leave the rest unexplained. The D gene and trimming were derived from the DNA, and the V and J assignments and clone size from that table. Here the sample has 150,000 to 200,000 clones; 90% occur a single time. Around 4.5% of the sample is in the top ten clones.

V is pruned by 0 bases and J by 8 bases, leaving 3 bases of the junction without a gene match. The germline V gene specifies LGHNA as CDR1 and YSLEER as CDR2. CDR3 length: 14 amino acids, cysteine to phenylalanine. CDR3 DNA only is kept here, 42 bases in frame from base 1. This sequence originates from an adult who received the MenACWY meningococcal vaccine as a control. Recombination linked TRBV4-3 to TRBJ2-1, with 8 bases aligning to TRBD2. The sequencing used peripheral blood, collected 28 days after the second dose of the MenACWY control vaccine. The DNA is as follows: TGCGCCAGCAGCCAAGACCCTAGCGGGTATGAGCAGTTCTTC. It is translated as CASSQDPSGYEQFF.